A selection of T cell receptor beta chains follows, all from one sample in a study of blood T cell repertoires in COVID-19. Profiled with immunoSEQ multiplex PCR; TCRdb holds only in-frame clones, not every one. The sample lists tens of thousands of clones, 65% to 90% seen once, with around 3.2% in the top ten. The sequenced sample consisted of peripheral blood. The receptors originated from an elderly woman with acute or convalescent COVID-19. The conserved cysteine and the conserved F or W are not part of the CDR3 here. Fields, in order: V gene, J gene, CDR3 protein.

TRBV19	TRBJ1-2	ASSSQGGSGYGYT
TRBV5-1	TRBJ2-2	ASSLKGQGVGELF
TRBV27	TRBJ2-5	ASSLVSGGGRETQY
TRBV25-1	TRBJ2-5	ASSEYKAEGTQY
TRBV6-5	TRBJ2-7	ASRILASSYEQY
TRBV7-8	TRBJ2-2	ASTRRTGELF
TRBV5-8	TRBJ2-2	ASSQMASSGGHTGELF
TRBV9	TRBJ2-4	ASSPQAGLKNIQY
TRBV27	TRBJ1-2	ASSLSLLTGTGGGYT
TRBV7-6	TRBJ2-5	ASSPMGQTQGETQY
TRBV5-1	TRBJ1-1	ASSLGGGRPLNTEAF
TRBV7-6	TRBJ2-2	ASSLVLAGVLTELF
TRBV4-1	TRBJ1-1	ASSQRDTLRAAF
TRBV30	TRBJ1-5	AWSPGTGNQPQH
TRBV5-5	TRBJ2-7	ASSSQTGTYEQY
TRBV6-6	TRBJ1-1	ASSYEGYTEAF
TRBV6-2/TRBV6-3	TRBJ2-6	ASSYGGTWANVLT
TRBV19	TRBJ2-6	ASRRGGSSGANVLT
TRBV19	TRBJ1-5	ASSGQGKYQPQH
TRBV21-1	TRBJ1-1	ASSKVGTAFNTEAF
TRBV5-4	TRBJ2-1	ASSSQGLQYNEQF
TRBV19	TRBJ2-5	ASSIMASGGGLEQETQY
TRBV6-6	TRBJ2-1	ASSYTERGEQF
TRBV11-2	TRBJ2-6	ASTLTGANVLT
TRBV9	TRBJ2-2	ASSPRFGGNSGELF
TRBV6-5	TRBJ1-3	ASSYSGGLGNTIY
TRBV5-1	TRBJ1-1	ASSLQTGNTEAF
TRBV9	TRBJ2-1	ASSASGGLSYNEQF
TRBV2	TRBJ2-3	ASSAGLAGGQVSTDTQY
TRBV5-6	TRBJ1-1	ASSSGQRNTEAF
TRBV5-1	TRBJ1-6	ASSSGEGIYSPLH
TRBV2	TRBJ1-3	ASSEDRGRGNTIY
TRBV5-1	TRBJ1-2	ASSTSTGDGYT
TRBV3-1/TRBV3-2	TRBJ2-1	ASSQGSGTSGHESF
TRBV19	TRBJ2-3	ASSRTISADTQY
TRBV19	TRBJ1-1	ASSSPGQGGTEAF
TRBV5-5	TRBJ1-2	ASSLDRSYGYT
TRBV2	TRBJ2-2	ASSNGLAGVGELF
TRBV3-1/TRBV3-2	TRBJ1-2	ASSQARRTFYGYT
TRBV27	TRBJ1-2	ASSPPQGTYGYT
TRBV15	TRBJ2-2	ATSRDPLSNTGELF
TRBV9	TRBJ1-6	ASSVSGQASSYNSPLH
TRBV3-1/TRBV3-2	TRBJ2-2	ASSHGGTGELF
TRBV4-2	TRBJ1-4	ASSQTGLGATNEKLF
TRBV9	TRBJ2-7	ASSRQGPLEQY
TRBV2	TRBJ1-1	ASKLNTEAF
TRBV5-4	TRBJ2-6	ASSPGTISGANVLT
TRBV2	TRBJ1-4	ASSLNRHTGTDNEKLF
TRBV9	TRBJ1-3	ASSAEGQGAGNTIY
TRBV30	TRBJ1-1	AWSYTGGAF
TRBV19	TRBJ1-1	ASRREMGTEAF
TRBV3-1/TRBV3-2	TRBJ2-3	ASSPTGTSLNSQY
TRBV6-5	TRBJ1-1	ASHTGRKAF
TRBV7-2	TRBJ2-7	ASSLGARTGTDEQY